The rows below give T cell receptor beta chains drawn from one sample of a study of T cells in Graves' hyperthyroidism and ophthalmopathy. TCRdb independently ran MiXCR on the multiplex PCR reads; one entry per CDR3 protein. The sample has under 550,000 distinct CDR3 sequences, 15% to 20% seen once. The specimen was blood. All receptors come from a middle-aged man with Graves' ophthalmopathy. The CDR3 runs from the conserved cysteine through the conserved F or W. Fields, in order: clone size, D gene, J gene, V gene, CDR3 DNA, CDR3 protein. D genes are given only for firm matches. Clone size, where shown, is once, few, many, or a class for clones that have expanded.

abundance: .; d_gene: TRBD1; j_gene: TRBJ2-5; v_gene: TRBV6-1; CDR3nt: TGTGCCAGCAGTGAACGGGAGACAGGGGGTAAAGAGACCCAGTACTTC; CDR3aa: CASSERETGGKETQYF
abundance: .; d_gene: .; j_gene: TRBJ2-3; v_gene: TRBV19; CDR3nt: TGTGCCAGTAGTTCTAGCAGTGGAGTGGGCACAGATACGCAGTATTTT; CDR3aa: CASSSSSGVGTDTQYF
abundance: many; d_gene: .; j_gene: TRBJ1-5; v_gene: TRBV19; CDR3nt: TGTGCCAGTAGTATGGGAGGGGAGGGTAATCAGCCCCAGCATTTT; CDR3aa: CASSMGGEGNQPQHF
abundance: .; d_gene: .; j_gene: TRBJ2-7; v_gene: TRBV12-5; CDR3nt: TGTGCTAGTGGTATTCTCTCCTACGAGCAGTACTTC; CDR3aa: CASGILSYEQYF
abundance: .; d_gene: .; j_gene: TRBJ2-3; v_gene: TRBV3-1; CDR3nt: TGTGCCAGCACCCAACACGAGGGTACAATTCAGTATTTT; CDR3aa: CASTQHEGTIQYF
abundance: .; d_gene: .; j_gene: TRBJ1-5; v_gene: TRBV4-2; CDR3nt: TGTGCCAGCAGCCAACTCACAGGGACGGATCAGCCCCAGCATTTT; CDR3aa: CASSQLTGTDQPQHF
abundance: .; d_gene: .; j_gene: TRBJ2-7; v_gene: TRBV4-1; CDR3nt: TGCGCCAGCAGCCCAGCGTTGTGGCTCCTCTACGAGCAGTACTTC; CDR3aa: CASSPALWLLYEQYF
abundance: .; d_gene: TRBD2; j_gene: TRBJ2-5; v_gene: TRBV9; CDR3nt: TGTGCCAGCAGCGTAGGGCGGACTAGGGGAGAGACCCAGTACTTC; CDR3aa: CASSVGRTRGETQYF
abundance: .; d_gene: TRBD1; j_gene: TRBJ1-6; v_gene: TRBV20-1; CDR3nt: TGCAGTGCTAGAGACCCGGGACAGTCCCCCGGGGCCCTCCACTTT; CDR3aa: CSARDPGQSPGALHF
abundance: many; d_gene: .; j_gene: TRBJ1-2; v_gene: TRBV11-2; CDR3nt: TGTGCCAGCAGCTTAGGTCCGATCGACTATGGCTACACCTTC; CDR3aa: CASSLGPIDYGYTF
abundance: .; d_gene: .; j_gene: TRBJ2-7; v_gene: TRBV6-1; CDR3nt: TGTGCCAGCAGTGAAAGGGGGGGATCCTACGAGCAGTACTTC; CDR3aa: CASSERGGSYEQYF
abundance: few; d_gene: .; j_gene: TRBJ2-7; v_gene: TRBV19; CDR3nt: TGTGCCAGTAGCACGACAGGTTACTACGAGCAGTACTTC; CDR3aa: CASSTTGYYEQYF
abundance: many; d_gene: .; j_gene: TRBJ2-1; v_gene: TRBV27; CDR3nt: TGTGCCAGCAATCCCCGGTCAGGGAGGAATGAGCAGTTCTTC; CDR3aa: CASNPRSGRNEQFF
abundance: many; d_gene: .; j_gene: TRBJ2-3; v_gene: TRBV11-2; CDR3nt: TGTGCCAGCAGCGTTGGAGGACGGAGCACAGATACGCAGTATTTT; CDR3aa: CASSVGGRSTDTQYF
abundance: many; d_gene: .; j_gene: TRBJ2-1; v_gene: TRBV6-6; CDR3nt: TGTGCCAGCAGTTACGGGCAGCACAATGAGCAGTTCTTC; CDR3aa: CASSYGQHNEQFF
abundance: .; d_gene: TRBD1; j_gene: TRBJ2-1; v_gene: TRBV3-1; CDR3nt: TGTGCCAGCAGCCAAGATCTTCCAGGGGGCGCCTGGGCGCGAAAGCAGTTCTTC; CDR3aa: CASSQDLPGGAWARKQFF
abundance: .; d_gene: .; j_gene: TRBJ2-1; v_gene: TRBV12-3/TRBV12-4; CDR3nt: TGTGCCAGCAGTCTAGACAGGACGTCAGATGAGCAGTTCTTC; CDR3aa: CASSLDRTSDEQFF
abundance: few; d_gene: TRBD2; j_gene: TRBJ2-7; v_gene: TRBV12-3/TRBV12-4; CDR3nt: TGTGCCAGCACTCTAGCGGACGGCCCCTACGAGCAGTACTTC; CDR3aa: CASTLADGPYEQYF
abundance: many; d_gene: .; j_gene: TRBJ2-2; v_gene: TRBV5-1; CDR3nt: TGCGCCAGCAGCATAGGGCGACAGGCGAACACCGGGGAGCTGTTTTTT; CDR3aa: CASSIGRQANTGELFF
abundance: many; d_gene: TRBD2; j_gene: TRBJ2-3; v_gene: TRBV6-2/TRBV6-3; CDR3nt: TGTGCCAGCAGATTACTAGCGGGGGTCGATACGCAGTATTTT; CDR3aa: CASRLLAGVDTQYF
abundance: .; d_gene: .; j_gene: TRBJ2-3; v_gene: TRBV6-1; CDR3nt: TGTGCCAGCAGTGATCCAAATACAGATACGCAGTATTTT; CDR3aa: CASSDPNTDTQYF
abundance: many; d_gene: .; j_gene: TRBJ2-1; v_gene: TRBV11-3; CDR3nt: TGTGCCAGCAGCCCTGCAGGAACCTACAATGAGCAGTTCTTC; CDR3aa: CASSPAGTYNEQFF
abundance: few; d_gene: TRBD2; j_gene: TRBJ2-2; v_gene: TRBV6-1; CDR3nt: TGTGCCAGCAACAGGTATAAGGCGGGAGGAGCGGCTGGGACCGGGGAGCTGTTTTTT; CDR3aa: CASNRYKAGGAAGTGELFF
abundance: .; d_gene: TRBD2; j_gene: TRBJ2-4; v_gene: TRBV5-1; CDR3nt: TGCGCCAGCAGCTTAGAGACTAGCGGGGATTTAAGGTACTTC; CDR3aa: CASSLETSGDLRYF
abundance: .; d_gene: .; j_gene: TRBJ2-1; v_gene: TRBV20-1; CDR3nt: TGCAGTGCCCGCACATTTAACTACAATGAGCAGTTCTTC; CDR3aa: CSARTFNYNEQFF
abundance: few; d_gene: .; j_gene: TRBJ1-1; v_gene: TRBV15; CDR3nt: TGTGCCACCAGAGGGGGTGGATGGGGGAAAGACACTGAAGCTTTCTTT; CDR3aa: CATRGGGWGKDTEAFF
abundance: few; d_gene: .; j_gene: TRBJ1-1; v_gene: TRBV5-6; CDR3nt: TGTGCCAGCAGCCCAGACAGGTTTGACACTGAAGCTTTCTTT; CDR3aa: CASSPDRFDTEAFF
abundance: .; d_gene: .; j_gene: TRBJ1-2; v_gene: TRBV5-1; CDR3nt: TGCGCCAGCAGCTTGGACCGGAGTAACTATGGCTACACCTTC; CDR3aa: CASSLDRSNYGYTF
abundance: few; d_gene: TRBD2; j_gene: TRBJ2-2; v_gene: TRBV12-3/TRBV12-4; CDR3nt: TGTGCCAGCAGCCCTCTAGCGGGGTTGAACACCGGGGAGCTGTTTTTT; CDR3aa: CASSPLAGLNTGELFF
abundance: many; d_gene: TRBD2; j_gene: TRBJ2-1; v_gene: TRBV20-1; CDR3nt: TGCAGTGCTAGACCGACTAGCGGGAGTATCGATGAGCAGTTCTTC; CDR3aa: CSARPTSGSIDEQFF
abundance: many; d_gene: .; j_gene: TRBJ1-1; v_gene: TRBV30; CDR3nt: TGTGCCTGGAGGAGGACAGAATACCATGAAGCTTTCTTT; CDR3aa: CAWRRTEYHEAFF
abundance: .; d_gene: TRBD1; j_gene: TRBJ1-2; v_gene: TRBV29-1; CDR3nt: TGCAGCGTCTTAACAGAACAGGGGGCCCATAACTATGGCTACACCTTC; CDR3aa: CSVLTEQGAHNYGYTF
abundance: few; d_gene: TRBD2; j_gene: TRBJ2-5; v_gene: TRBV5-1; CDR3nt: TGCGCCAGCAGCTCCTTTGGGAGGGAAGAGACCCAGTACTTC; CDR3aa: CASSSFGREETQYF
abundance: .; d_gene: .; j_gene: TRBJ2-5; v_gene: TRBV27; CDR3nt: TGTGCCAGCTCACCCATTCCCGGGACTCAAGAGACCCAGTACTTC; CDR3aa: CASSPIPGTQETQYF
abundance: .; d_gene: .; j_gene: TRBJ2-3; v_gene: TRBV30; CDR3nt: TGTGCCCGAGCGGACTATTATCCAATGTATACGCAGTATTTT; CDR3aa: CARADYYPMYTQYF
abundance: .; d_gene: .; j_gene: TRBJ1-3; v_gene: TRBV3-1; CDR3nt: TGTGCCAGCAGCCATATGAGGAGGGATGGAAACACCATATATTTT; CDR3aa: CASSHMRRDGNTIYF
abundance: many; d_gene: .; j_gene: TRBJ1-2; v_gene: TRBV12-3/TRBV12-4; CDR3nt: TGTGCCAGCAGTTTAATAGACCGCCCCGTTAAAGGCTACACCTTC; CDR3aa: CASSLIDRPVKGYTF
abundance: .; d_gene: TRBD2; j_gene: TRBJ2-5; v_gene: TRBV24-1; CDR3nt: TGTGCCACCAGTGGAATAACCGGGACTAGAGTAGAGACCCAGTACTTC; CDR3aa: CATSGITGTRVETQYF